The next 18 T cell receptor beta chains were all read from a single sample in a study of blood T cells in healthy people across ages. A J-beta primer mix and a sample-barcoded 5' primer were used in a second PCR of roughly 7 to 12 cycles. Using its own MiXCR run on the 5' RACE reads, TCRdb lists one record per CDR3 protein. The sample shows 1.5 million to 2 million distinct CDR3 sequences, about 28% of them seen only once. The sample taken for sequencing was blood. These receptors originate from a woman aged 25-40 years in good health.

The chain recombines TRBV2 with TRBJ2-2, with D tentatively TRBD2 (7 bases). V lost 0 bases and J 3 bases, leaving 14 bases between the germline ends. The length of the CDR3 is 17 residues. CDR1 SNHLY and CDR2 FYNNEI come from the germline V gene. The CDR3 is CASSEARAGAHTGELFF. CDR3 nucleotides: TGTGCCAGCAGTGAAGCGCGGGCGGGGGCCCACACCGGGGAGCTGTTTTTT.

In the case of this clonotype: One junction end disagrees with the germline gene, perhaps due to a read error. The chain combines TRBV7-2 with TRBJ1-2; tentative D call: TRBD1 (6 bases). The CDR3 runs to 18 residues. Germline loops: CDR1 SGHTA, CDR2 FQGNSA. The CDR3 loop reads CAGSLVKGGAGALMGYTF. CDR3 DNA sequence: TGTGCCGGCAGCTTAGTTAAAGGGGGGGCAGGTGCATTAATGGGCTACACCTTC. Full variable domain (missing parts from reference TRBV7-2 and TRBJ1-2): GAGVSQSPSNKVTEKGKDVELRCDPISGHTALYWYRQSLGQGLEFLIYFQGNSAPDKSGLPSDRFSAERTGGSVSTLTIQRTQQEDSAVYLCAGSLVKGGAGALMGYTFGSGTRLTVV.

This chain connects TRBV29-1 to TRBJ2-5, with TRBD2 matching over 8 bases. In germline, CDR1 is SQVTM, CDR2 ANQGSEA. J gave up 7 bases and V 3 bases, and 7 bases lay outside the gene matches. CDR3 length: 13 residues. For the CDR3, the DNA is TGCAGCGTTGAGATCGGGGGGGCGGGGACCCAGTACTTC. Translating gives CSVEIGGAGTQYF.

The chain combines TRBV12-3 or TRBV12-4 with TRBJ1-5; D gene ambiguous. The CDR3 runs 13 residues. V lost 4 bases to trimming and J lost 10 bases, with 14 bases between them. The CDR3 here is CASSSSRLNPQHF. The CDR3 nucleotides read TGTGCCAGCAGTTCCAGCCGGTTGAATCCCCAGCATTTT.

The J gene is TRBJ2-2, the V gene TRBV9, with 9 bases that match TRBD2. The length of the CDR3 is 17 residues. Germline CDR1 and CDR2: SGDLS and YYNGEE. J gave up 3 bases and V 3 bases, and 9 bases lay outside the gene matches. CDR3 protein: CASSALTSGTYTGELFF. CDR3 sequence (DNA): TGTGCCAGCAGCGCACTGACTAGCGGAACTTACACCGGGGAGCTGTTTTTT.

The chain recombines TRBV2 with TRBJ2-2; the D gene is possibly TRBD2 (7 bases). Germline assignment: CDR1 SNHLY and CDR2 FYNNEI. V was shortened by 6 bases and J by 5 bases, with 16 bases between the two germline ends. The CDR3 runs to 15 residues. The CDR3 loop reads CASSPPGGQTGELFF. The CDR3 DNA follows: TGTGCCAGCAGCCCTCCGGGGGGACAAACCGGGGAGCTGTTTTTT. Full variable domain (outside the CDR3, taken from reference TRBV2 and TRBJ2-2): EPEVTQTPSHQVTQMGQEVILRCVPISNHLYFYWYRQILGQKVEFLVSFYNNEISEKSEIFDDQFSVERPDGSNFTLKIRSTKLEDSAMYFCASSPPGGQTGELFFGEGSRLTVL.

This clonotype showed up many times. The chain joins TRBV12-3 or TRBV12-4 to TRBJ1-2; unclear D gene. This CDR3 comprises 15 residues. Deletions cut 0 bases from V and 0 bases from J, with 8 bases between. CDR3 coding DNA: TGTGCCAGCAGTTTAGCGGGGTTAACTAACTATGGCTACACCTTC. This sequence encodes CASSLAGLTNYGYTF.

This clonotype was seen many times. The chain uses TRBV7-2 and TRBJ2-5; weak D call: TRBD2 (6 bases). This CDR3 is built from 16 residues. V was shortened by 5 bases and J by 7 bases, with 23 bases between the two germline ends. From germline, CDR1 is SGHTA and CDR2 FQGNSA. The CDR3 spells CASSPSLGGGGVTQYF. The CDR3 DNA reads TGTGCCAGCAGCCCCTCCCTCGGGGGAGGTGGTGTGACCCAGTACTTC. The complete variable domain, with remaining parts taken from reference TRBV7-2 and TRBJ2-5, reads GAGVSQSPSNKVTEKGKDVELRCDPISGHTALYWYRQSLGQGLEFLIYFQGNSAPDKSGLPSDRFSAERTGGSVSTLTIQRTQQEDSAVYLCASSPSLGGGGVTQYFGPGTRLLVL.

This clonotype was observed at least ten times. V gene TRBV5-1 combines with J gene TRBJ2-7, with a tentative D call TRBD1 (6 bases). The germline gives CDR1 SGHRS, CDR2 YFSETQ. V lost 4 bases to trimming and J lost 3 bases, with 14 bases between them. The CDR3 totals 14 residues. The CDR3 here is CASSLGGRNYEQYF. CDR3 bases: TGCGCCAGCAGCCTAGGGGGACGCAACTACGAGCAGTACTTC.

As DNA, the CDR3 is TGTGCCAGTAGGGCCGAACCCACAGATACGCAGTATTTT. Amino acid sequence: CASRAEPTDTQYF. This sequence joins TRBV7-2 and TRBJ2-3, with D unresolved. V was shortened by 9 bases and J by 2 bases, with 12 bases between the two germline ends. The CDR3 has 13 amino acids. CDR1 is SGHTA and CDR2 is FQGNSA in the germline V gene.

This clonotype was counted ten times or more. The chain couples TRBV29-1 to TRBJ2-5, with D possibly TRBD2 on 6 matching bases. The CDR3 is 14 amino acids. V was clipped by 8 bases and J by 2 bases, with 18 bases between them. CDR1 SQVTM and CDR2 ANQGSEA come from the germline V gene. Here the CDR3 DNA reads TGCAGCCTCCGACTAGAGTGGGCACAAGAGACCCAGTACTTC. This translates into CSLRLEWAQETQYF.

This clonotype has just a few counts. The chain has TRBV7-9 and TRBJ2-3; D unclear. CDR1 SEHNR and CDR2 FQNEAQ come from the germline V gene (reference sequence). The CDR3 runs 10 residues. V lost 5 bases to trimming and J lost 9 bases, with 6 bases between them. CDR3 bases: TGTGCCAGCAGCCCGCGGACGCAGTATTTT. It yields the protein CASSPRTQYF.

The rearrangement joins TRBV7-2 to TRBJ1-4; 7 bases fit TRBD1. Germline V CDR1 and CDR2: SGHTA, FQGNSA. The CDR3 is 15 residues long. V shed 6 bases and J 1 base; nucleotides not matched to a gene: 5. CDR3 region: CASRERQGTNEKLFF. CDR3 in DNA: TGTGCCAGCAGGGAGAGACAGGGAACTAATGAAAAACTGTTTTTT. Full variable domain (rest looked up from reference TRBV7-2 and TRBJ1-4): GAGVSQSPSNKVTEKGKDVELRCDPISGHTALYWYRQSLGQGLEFLIYFQGNSAPDKSGLPSDRFSAERTGGSVSTLTIQRTQQEDSAVYLCASRERQGTNEKLFFGSGTQLSVL.

As regards this clonotype: A read error may be the cause here, since a much bigger clone is one base away. This rearrangement joins TRBV6-6 to TRBJ2-7; 10 bases map to TRBD1. The CDR3 consists of 13 residues. CDR1 and CDR2 (germline): MNHNY, SVGAGI (reference sequence). This chain's CDR3 is CVRQPGQGSEQYF. The CDR3 nucleotides read TGTGTCAGACAACCGGGACAGGGGTCCGAGCAGTACTTC.

The sample holds a few counts of this clonotype. V is TRBV12-3 or TRBV12-4 and J is TRBJ1-6; tentative D call: TRBD1 (6 bases). V dropped 3 bases and J dropped 10 bases, with 10 bases sitting between them. This CDR3 has 13 amino acids. The CDR3 sequence: CASSFRGQSPLHF. The CDR3 DNA reads TGTGCCAGCAGTTTTCGGGGGCAATCACCCCTCCACTTT.

This clonotype was seen more than once but under ten times. The chain combines TRBV5-1 with TRBJ2-7; D gene uncertain. Germline V lookup: CDR1 SGHRS, CDR2 YFSETQ. The CDR3 has 14 amino acids. The V end was cut by 4 bases, the J end by 6 bases, with 17 bases between. The CDR3 DNA follows: TGCGCCAGCAGCCCATTCGTGACCCGAGGCGAGCAGTACTTC. Protein product: CASSPFVTRGEQYF.

This clonotype was counted between two and nine times. This may stem from a read error, because a much larger clone lies one nucleotide away. This chain connects TRBV3-1 to TRBJ2-7; no reliable D call. Germline lookup yields CDR1 LGHDT and CDR2 YNNKEL (reference sequence). The CDR3 sequence is 14 residues long. DNA of the CDR3: TGTGCCAGCAGCCAAGGTTCGGGCTCCTACGGGCAGTACTTC. Encoded protein: CASSQGSGSYGQYF.

Many counts were recorded for this clonotype. The rearrangement joins TRBV7-6 to TRBJ2-7, with TRBD1 matching over 9 bases. V was pared by 5 bases and J by 1 base, with 9 bases of the junction left unmatched. Germline CDR1 reads SGHVS; CDR2 reads FNYEAQ. The length of the CDR3 is 16 residues. Written as DNA, the CDR3 is TGTGCCAGCAGCCCTAGCGCCGGGACAGGGTCCTACGAGCAGTACTTC. Its protein is CASSPSAGTGSYEQYF.